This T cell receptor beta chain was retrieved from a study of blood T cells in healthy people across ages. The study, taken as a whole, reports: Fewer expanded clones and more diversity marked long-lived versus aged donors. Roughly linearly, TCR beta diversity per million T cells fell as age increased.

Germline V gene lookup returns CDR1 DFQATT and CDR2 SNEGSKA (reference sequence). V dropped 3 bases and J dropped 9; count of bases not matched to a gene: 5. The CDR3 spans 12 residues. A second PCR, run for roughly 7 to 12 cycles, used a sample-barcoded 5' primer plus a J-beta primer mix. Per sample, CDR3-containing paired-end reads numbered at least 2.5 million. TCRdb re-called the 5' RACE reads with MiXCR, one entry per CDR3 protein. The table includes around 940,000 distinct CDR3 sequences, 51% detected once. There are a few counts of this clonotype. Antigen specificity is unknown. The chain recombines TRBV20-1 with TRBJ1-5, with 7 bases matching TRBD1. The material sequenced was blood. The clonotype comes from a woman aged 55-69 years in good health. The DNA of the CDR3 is TGCAGTGCTAGGACAGGGAACCCGCCCCAGCATTTT. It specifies CSARTGNPPQHF.